Listed below are T cell receptor beta chains from one sample, sequenced in a study of blood T cell repertoires in COVID-19. Profiling relied on immunoSEQ multiplex PCR, and the TCRdb table lists in-frame clones only, not all of them. The data show 62,000 or so clones, around 85% seen once. Material for sequencing was peripheral blood. These receptors all come from an older woman with acute or convalescent COVID-19. CDR3s include the opening cysteine and the closing phenylalanine or tryptophan. The D gene is left open where the match is weak. The size of a clone is reported for some rows only, either as once, few or many, or as a class for expanded clones.

CDR3aa,CDR3nt,j_gene,d_gene,abundance,v_gene
CASNLAGGSYEQYF,TGTGCCAGCAACCTAGCGGGAGGATCCTACGAGCAGTACTTC,TRBJ2-7,TRBD2,NA,TRBV2
CASSSVRGGYTF,TGTGCCAGCAGCTCTGTTAGGGGTGGCTACACCTTC,TRBJ1-2,NA,NA,TRBV7-8
CASSFQEIPQETQYF,TGTGCCAGCAGCTTCCAGGAAATTCCGCAAGAGACCCAGTACTTC,TRBJ2-5,NA,once,TRBV11-2
CASSPTPPGQNYNSPLHF,TGTGCCAGCAGCCCAACCCCCCCGGGACAGAACTATAATTCACCCCTCCACTTT,TRBJ1-6,TRBD1,once,TRBV2
CASSSRGRWRTEAFF,TGTGCCAGCAGTAGCAGGGGGCGATGGAGAACTGAAGCTTTCTTT,TRBJ1-1,TRBD1,NA,TRBV28
CASSPLAGGSNEQFF,TGTGCCAGCAGCCCTCTAGCGGGAGGCTCCAATGAGCAGTTCTTC,TRBJ2-1,TRBD2,NA,TRBV2
CASRSAGGLGGEQYF,TGTGCCAGTAGATCCGCGGGGGGCTTAGGAGGCGAGCAGTACTTC,TRBJ2-7,TRBD2,NA,TRBV19
CASRVPGTDYEAFF,TGTGCCAGCAGAGTCCCTGGGACAGACTATGAAGCTTTCTTT,TRBJ1-1,TRBD1,NA,TRBV2
CAWSSWGPITGELFF,TGTGCCTGGAGTTCTTGGGGCCCAATAACCGGGGAGCTGTTTTTT,TRBJ2-2,NA,NA,TRBV30
CASSSGELSHF,TGTGCCAGCAGTTCGGGAGAATTGAGCCATTTT,TRBJ1-5,NA,NA,TRBV28
CATIAGGIQRETQYF,TGTGCCACCATAGCGGGGGGTATACAACGAGAGACCCAGTACTTC,TRBJ2-5,TRBD2,NA,TRBV7-8
CASSGTGGYTEAFF,TGTGCCAGTAGTGGAACAGGGGGCTACACTGAAGCTTTCTTT,TRBJ1-1,TRBD1,NA,TRBV19
CASSHAGQGNQPQHF,TGCGCCAGCAGCCACGCGGGACAGGGGAATCAGCCCCAGCATTTT,TRBJ1-5,TRBD1,NA,TRBV4-1
CASSWRGAGELFF,TGTGCCAGCAGCTGGCGAGGCGCCGGGGAGCTGTTTTTT,TRBJ2-2,NA,NA,TRBV5-4
CASNVAGAYEQYF,TGTGCCAGCAACGTCGCAGGCGCCTACGAGCAGTACTTC,TRBJ2-7,NA,NA,TRBV12-3/TRBV12-4
CASRFDRTQGQPQHF,TGTGCCAGCAGGTTCGACAGGACTCAGGGTCAGCCCCAGCATTTT,TRBJ1-5,NA,NA,TRBV28
CASSSRTGRNQPQHF,TGTGCCAGCAGCTCCAGGACAGGGCGCAATCAGCCCCAGCATTTT,TRBJ1-5,TRBD1,few,TRBV7-2
CATRGQGARDTQYF,TGTGCCACCCGGGGACAGGGGGCCAGAGATACGCAGTATTTT,TRBJ2-3,TRBD1,NA,TRBV24-1
CASSTRTQGNQPQHF,TGTGCCAGCAGCACCCGGACTCAAGGCAATCAGCCCCAGCATTTT,TRBJ1-5,NA,NA,TRBV21-1
CASSLGTVMNTEAFF,TGTGCCAGCAGCTTAGGGACAGTTATGAACACTGAAGCTTTCTTT,TRBJ1-1,TRBD1,NA,TRBV5-6
CASSYRGGYTF,TGTGCCAGCAGTTACCGGGGAGGCTACACCTTC,TRBJ1-2,NA,NA,TRBV6-5
CASSYQGGRSNGYTF,TGTGCCAGCAGTTACCAGGGTGGGCGGTCGAATGGCTACACCTTC,TRBJ1-2,NA,NA,TRBV6-5
CSGGLAGGRETQYF,TGCAGCGGCGGTCTAGCGGGGGGTCGTGAGACCCAGTACTTC,TRBJ2-5,TRBD2,once,TRBV29-1
CASSLDHLAGEQYF,TGTGCCAGCAGCTTAGATCACCTGGCTGGCGAGCAGTACTTC,TRBJ2-7,NA,few,TRBV7-8
CASSEEGLAGFNSYNEQFF,TGTGCCAGCAGTGAAGAAGGACTAGCGGGCTTTAACTCCTACAATGAGCAGTTCTTC,TRBJ2-1,TRBD2,NA,TRBV6-1
CASSKLRGNSPLHF,TGTGCCAGCAGTAAGTTGAGGGGGAATTCACCCCTCCACTTT,TRBJ1-6,NA,NA,TRBV28
CASSQVKGQGGTEAFF,TGTGCCAGCAGCCAAGTAAAGGGACAGGGGGGCACTGAAGCTTTCTTT,TRBJ1-1,TRBD1,NA,TRBV3-1/TRBV3-2